Shown below are 10 T cell receptor beta chains from a single sample sequenced in a study of stem cell transplantation in POMP-related autoinflammatory disease. TCRdb's table, derived via immunoSEQ multiplex PCR, lists solely in-frame clones and lacks some. The table has 25,000 to 30,000 clones, 80% to 85% seen once. Sequencing used CD4+ T cells from PBMCs, obtained before stem cell transplantation. The receptor set was obtained from a human donor with POMP-related autoinflammation and immune dysregulation (PRAID).

The chain is built from TRBV19 and TRBJ1-3; D not resolved. The CDR3 is made up of 17 amino acids. CDR1 is LNHDA, CDR2 SQIVND, per germline (reference sequence). V was cut by 1 base and J by 3 bases, with 16 bases left in between. The CDR3 bases are TGTGCCAGTAGTATAGGTACGGTGCCCGGCTATGGAAACACCATATATTTT. It codes for CASSIGTVPGYGNTIYF.

The chain combines TRBV19 with TRBJ2-1; TRBD2 matches 7 bases. The CDR3 contains 16 residues. CDR1 and CDR2 (germline): LNHDA, SQIVND (reference sequence). With 7 bases clipped from V and 7 bases from J, the junction kept 16 bases outside the gene matches. CDR3 amino acids: CASTPGGSRSYNEQFF. For the CDR3, the DNA is TGTGCCAGTACCCCGGGCGGGAGTAGGTCTTATAATGAGCAGTTCTTC.

The CDR3 loop is CATSSRGNYGYTF. In nucleotides, the CDR3 is TGTGCCACCAGCAGCCGCGGGAACTATGGCTACACCTTC. This rearrangement joins TRBV15 to TRBJ1-2; D remains ambiguous. Trimming removed 3 bases from V and 2 bases from J, with 7 bases in between. The germline V gene encodes CDR1 LNHNV and CDR2 YYDKDF (reference sequence). This CDR3 has 13 amino acids. Combining the CDR3 with reference TRBV15 and TRBJ1-2 gives the whole variable domain DAMVIQNPRYQVTQFGKPVTLSCSQTLNHNVMYWYQQKSSQAPKLLFHYYDKDFNNEADTPDNFQSRRPNTSFCFLDIRSPGLGDTAMYLCATSSRGNYGYTFGSGTRLTVV.

The chain joins TRBV30 to TRBJ1-2; the D gene is possibly TRBD1 (5 bases). Germline V gene data show CDR1 as GTSNPN and CDR2 as SVGIG (reference sequence). This CDR3 spans 12 amino acids. V lost 3 bases, J lost 4 bases, and 9 bases lay in between. CDR3 coding DNA: TGTGCCTGGAGGACAGCCTCCTATGGCTACACCTTC. Translated, it gives CAWRTASYGYTF.

This clone came up a few times. The chain joins TRBV6-4 to TRBJ1-2, with D hard to call. This CDR3 is 14 amino acids long. Germline CDR1 is MRHNA and CDR2 is SNTAGT. V gave up 2 bases and J gave up 9 bases, with 16 bases separating them. CDR3 nucleotides: TGTGCCAGCAGTGACGGCAGGTTGGGCGGACGCTACACCTTC. As protein: CASSDGRLGGRYTF.

The rearrangement links TRBV9 to TRBJ2-6, with D uncertain. Germline CDR1 is SGDLS and CDR2 is YYNGEE. The CDR3 runs to 13 residues. The V end was cut by 4 bases, the J end by 4 bases, with 6 bases between. This CDR3 is CASSPYGANVLTF. The CDR3 DNA reads TGTGCCAGCAGCCCATACGGGGCCAACGTCCTGACTTTC.

The chain links TRBV27 to TRBJ2-7, with 7 nucleotides matching TRBD1. V gave up 2 bases and J gave up 2 bases; unmatched junction bases: 6. Germline V gives CDR1 MNHEY, CDR2 SMNVEV (reference sequence). The CDR3 loop spans 15 amino acids. The CDR3 DNA sequence: TGTGCCAGCAGTTTAGGGGGACAGTACCCCTACGAGCAGTACTTC. Amino acid sequence: CASSLGGQYPYEQYF.

V gene TRBV28 combines with J gene TRBJ2-7; the D call may be TRBD1 or TRBD2 (5 bases each). V gave up 4 bases and J gave up 2 bases, with 9 bases separating them. CDR1 and CDR2 (germline): MDHEN, SYDVKM. CDR3 length: 13 residues. The CDR3 DNA sequence: TGTGCCAGCAGTTCCCCGGGACCCTACGAGCAGTACTTC. Translating it yields CASSSPGPYEQYF.

The V and J genes are TRBV27 and TRBJ1-2; D is unclear. Germline V CDR1 and CDR2: MNHEY, SMNVEV (reference sequence). Trimming left V 2 bases short and J 2 bases short, with 36 bases between. This CDR3 region has 23 residues. CDR3 in DNA: TGTGCCAGCAGTTTAAGGCTTCGGGAGTATTCCCATTCCCCCCTCCCTATGAACTATGGCTACACCTTC. Translation gives CASSLRLREYSHSPLPMNYGYTF.

The chain uses TRBV2 and TRBJ2-5; 7 bases are shared with TRBD2. The CDR3 runs to 13 residues. Germline assignment: CDR1 SNHLY and CDR2 FYNNEI. Trimming took 4 bases from V and 2 from J; bases not matched to a gene: 1. The CDR3 sequence is CASSGGGQETQYF. The CDR3 DNA is TGTGCCAGCAGTGGGGGGGGGCAAGAGACCCAGTACTTC.